The 15 T cell receptor beta chains below were found in one sample sequenced in a study of blood T cell repertoires in COVID-19 (dated by TCRdb to about 2020). The receptor library was made with the immunoSEQ multiplex PCR assay. TCRdb retrieved this table from immuneACCESS and kept in-frame rearrangements only. Not all clones are present; in checked studies, unresolved V genes account for under half, and no reason is known for the remainder. The table for this sample lists 250,000 to 300,000 clones; around 81% of them were counted only once. The top ten constitute approximately 3.6% of the sample. Sequencing was performed on PBMCs or T cells enriched from blood (not recorded which). These receptors were collected from a man aged 50 to 60 who had recovered from COVID-19.

Comment on this clone: At one of its ends the junction is not consistent with the germline gene, which may arise from a read error. The chain joins TRBV7-7 to TRBJ2-3; tentatively, D is TRBD1 or TRBD2 (5 bases each). Germline values: CDR1 SSHAT, CDR2 FNYEAQ (reference sequence). This CDR3 is 16 amino acids long. CDR3 coding DNA: TGTGCTAGCAGCTTAGCGAACAAACCAGGGACAGATACGCAGTATTTT. Its translation: CASSLANKPGTDTQYF.

J is TRBJ2-7 and V is TRBV11-2; the D is unclear. Germline V gene lookup returns CDR1 SGHAT and CDR2 FQNNGV. The V and J ends lost 2 bases and 4 bases respectively, with 12 bases between them. The CDR3 sequence is 14 residues long. CDR3 bases: TGTGCCAGCAGCTTAAACACACAGAGTTACGAGCAGTACTTC. This encodes CASSLNTQSYEQYF.

This clone has only one observation. V gene TRBV14 combines with J gene TRBJ2-7; 7 positions match TRBD1. Per the germline V gene, CDR1 is SGHDN and CDR2 is FVKESK. V shed 4 bases, J shed 4 bases, and the junction held 13 bases outside the gene matches. There are 16 residues in the CDR3. The CDR3 spells CASSRPGWTGGYEQYF. CDR3 nucleotide sequence: TGTGCCAGCAGCCGACCAGGATGGACAGGAGGATACGAGCAGTACTTC.

The genes are TRBV5-1 and TRBJ2-3, with D unresolved. V was pared by 6 bases and J by 2 bases, with 13 bases between. The CDR3 contains 14 residues. CDR1 is SGHRS, CDR2 YFSETQ, per germline. In nucleotides, the CDR3 is TGCGCCAGCAAGGATCAGGCGACCACAGATACGCAGTATTTT. As protein: CASKDQATTDTQYF.

The rearrangement links TRBV14 to TRBJ2-5; D perhaps matches TRBD2 (6 bases). CDR1 is SGHDN and CDR2 is FVKESK in the germline V gene. The V and J ends lost 1 base and 5 bases respectively, with 11 bases between them. This CDR3 contains 14 residues. CDR3 sequence (DNA): TGTGCCAGCAGCCAAGCGAACCGGGGGGAGACCCAGTACTTC. This gives the protein CASSQANRGETQYF. Drawing the rest from reference TRBV14 and TRBJ2-5, the complete variable domain is EAGVTQFPSHSVIEKGQTVTLRCDPISGHDNLYWYRRVMGKEIKFLLHFVKESKQDESGMPNNRFLAERTGGTYSTLKVQPAELEDSGVYFCASSQANRGETQYFGPGTRLLVL.

This chain joins TRBV20-1 and TRBJ2-7; 8 nucleotides align to TRBD2. The germline gives CDR1 DFQATT, CDR2 SNEGSKA (reference sequence). The trim removed 8 bases at V and 4 bases at J, leaving 4 bases unmatched. The CDR3 has 11 amino acids. CDR3 protein: CSWASGYEQYF. The CDR3 DNA is TGCAGTTGGGCTAGCGGGTACGAGCAGTACTTC.

The V gene is TRBV19, the J gene TRBJ1-2, with 7 nucleotides matching TRBD1. The CDR3 covers 13 residues. With V trimmed by 5 bases and J by 5 bases, 5 bases remained unmatched. Germline-derived CDR1 and CDR2 are LNHDA and SQIVND (reference sequence). The CDR3, as DNA: TGTGCCAGTAGTTCCCCAGGGGGGTATGGCTACACCTTC. Encoded protein: CASSSPGGYGYTF.

The rearrangement links TRBV28 to TRBJ1-5, with D perhaps TRBD1 (6 bases). The CDR3 is made up of 15 amino acids. Trimming took 6 bases from V and 0 from J, leaving 12 bases between them. Per germline, CDR1 MDHEN and CDR2 SYDVKM. CDR3: CASSPGTLSNQPQHF. DNA for the CDR3: TGTGCCAGCAGCCCGGGGACACTTAGCAATCAGCCCCAGCATTTT.

The V and J genes are TRBV14 and TRBJ1-6; 9 nucleotides match TRBD1. The CDR3 contains 15 residues. The J segment lost 9 bases and the V segment lost 4 bases, leaving 7 bases of the junction unmatched. CDR1 and CDR2 from the germline V gene are SGHDN and FVKESK. The CDR3 DNA reads as TGTGCCAGCAGCCGACCCGGGACAGGGCTTTCACCCCTCCACTTT. Its protein is CASSRPGTGLSPLHF.

The chain joins TRBV2 to TRBJ2-7, with a possible D match to TRBD2 (6 bases). This CDR3 spans 10 amino acids. Germline CDR1 SNHLY, CDR2 FYNNEI. V was shortened by 8 bases and J by 7 bases, with 9 bases between the two germline ends. The CDR3 here is CASDGGEQYF. CDR3 nucleotide sequence: TGTGCCAGCGACGGGGGAGAGCAGTACTTC. The full variable domain, with the rest looked up from reference TRBV2 and TRBJ2-7, is EPEVTQTPSHQVTQMGQEVILRCVPISNHLYFYWYRQILGQKVEFLVSFYNNEISEKSEIFDDQFSVERPDGSNFTLKIRSTKLEDSAMYFCASDGGEQYFGPGTRLTVT.

The J gene is TRBJ2-1, the V gene TRBV5-1, with D unresolved. V lost 0 bases, J lost 4 bases, and 14 bases lay in between. Germline CDR1 reads SGHRS; CDR2 reads YFSETQ. The CDR3 consists of 16 residues. The CDR3 here is CASSLVGDPTYNEQFF. In DNA form, the CDR3 reads TGCGCCAGCAGCTTGGTCGGAGACCCTACTTACAATGAGCAGTTCTTC.

This clone was detected only once. The chain joins TRBV5-5 to TRBJ2-3; maybe TRBD1 (5 bases). CDR1 and CDR2 (germline): SGHKS, YYEKEE (reference sequence). V lost 4 bases and J lost 6, with 18 bases in between. The CDR3 is made up of 15 amino acids. CDR3 in amino acids: CASSPSGWKVDTQYF. The CDR3, as DNA: TGTGCCAGCAGCCCGTCAGGGTGGAAAGTGGATACGCAGTATTTT.

The rearrangement uses TRBV6-5 and TRBJ1-1, with unresolved D. Germline V gene sequence: CDR1 MNHEY, CDR2 SVGAGI. This CDR3 has 12 amino acids. With 2 bases removed from V and 11 bases from J, the gap between germline ends came to 12 bases. The DNA for the CDR3 is TGTGCCAGCAGTTACCAAGGCCGACTGGCTTTCTTT. Amino acids: CASSYQGRLAFF.

This rearrangement joins TRBV9 to TRBJ2-1; D not certain. This CDR3 is 13 amino acids long. V was clipped by 0 bases and J by 8 bases, with 9 bases between them. From germline, CDR1 is SGDLS and CDR2 YYNGEE. CDR3: CASSVVGRYEQFF. For the CDR3, the DNA is TGTGCCAGCAGCGTAGTTGGTAGATATGAGCAGTTCTTC.

This sequence joins TRBV28 and TRBJ1-5; D gene ambiguous. This CDR3 contains 13 residues. The germline V gene encodes CDR1 MDHEN and CDR2 SYDVKM. V gave up 6 bases and J gave up 0 bases, with 6 bases separating them. CDR3 DNA sequence: TGTGCCAGCAGCGTAGATAGCAATCAGCCCCAGCATTTT. This gives the protein CASSVDSNQPQHF.